Listed below are T cell receptor beta chains from one sample, sequenced in a study of T cell repertoires in cytomegalovirus infection. Their antigens are not known. TCRdb processed the reads anew with MiXCR; each CDR3 protein has one entry. The data hold about 920,000 distinct CDR3 sequences, with around 31% observed a single time. Sequencing used cultured CD8+ T cells from PBMCs, obtained from culture after CMV antigen stimulation. The source is a human donor in good health (CMV status not recorded). Some clones in this sample may be carry-over from other donors' samples. Both conserved end residues are part of each CDR3. A D gene is named only where the DNA matches it firmly. The size of a clone is reported for some rows only, either as once, few or many, or as a class for expanded clones.

-	many	TRBJ1-2	TRBV4-1	TGCGCCAGCAGCCAAGTCGGGGATCGTCGGGACGGCTACACCTTC	CASSQVGDRRDGYTF
-	many	TRBJ2-5	TRBV6-2/TRBV6-3	TGTGCCAGCAGTTACGATGGCCAGGGGCGCGAAGAGACCCAGTACTTC	CASSYDGQGREETQYF
-	-	TRBJ1-1	TRBV27	TGTGCCAGCAGTTTATCGAGAGGTGGGGGTGAAGCTTTCTTT	CASSLSRGGGEAFF
-	-	TRBJ2-1	TRBV5-1	TGCGCCAGCAGCTTGGAGGAGGTGGTCTCCTACAATGAGCAGTTCTTC	CASSLEEVVSYNEQFF
-	many	TRBJ2-2	TRBV7-6	TGTGCCAGCAGCACACAGGGAGCGGACACCGGGGAGCTGTTTTTT	CASSTQGADTGELFF
-	few	TRBJ2-1	TRBV12-3/TRBV12-4	TGTGCCAGCAGTCAGAGGGGTCCCTACAATGAGCAGTTCTTC	CASSQRGPYNEQFF
TRBD2	few	TRBJ2-2	TRBV7-9	TGTGCCAGCAGATCCGGGACTAGCAACACCGGGGAGCTGTTTTTT	CASRSGTSNTGELFF
-	once	TRBJ2-1	TRBV5-8	TGTGCCAGCAGCCCACAAGTTGGCCCCTACAATGAGCAGTTCTTC	CASSPQVGPYNEQFF
-	many	TRBJ1-1	TRBV7-6	TGTGCCAGCAGCTTAGAGGTGGGGAACACTGAAGCTTTCTTT	CASSLEVGNTEAFF
TRBD1	-	TRBJ1-3	TRBV5-8	TGTGCCAGCAGCTCGGACAGGGTTGGCTCGGGTGGAAACACCATCCCTGGAAACACCATATATTTT	CASSSDRVGSGGNTIPGNTIYF
-	-	TRBJ1-6	TRBV28	TGTGCCAGCAGACCATTGGGACGGACCGTACATTCACCCCTCCACTTT	CASRPLGRTVHSPLHF
-	-	TRBJ2-2	TRBV6-1	TGTGCCAGCAGTACAGGGAATTTAAACACCGGGGAGCTGTTTTTT	CASSTGNLNTGELFF
-	-	TRBJ1-3	TRBV2	TGTGCCAGCGGGAAGACAGGCGGCTCTGGAAACACCATATATTTT	CASGKTGGSGNTIYF
-	-	TRBJ2-1	TRBV15	TGTGCCACCAGCATGAACAGGGATATTTCCTACAATGAGCAGTTCTTC	CATSMNRDISYNEQFF
-	-	TRBJ2-1	TRBV14	TGTGCCAGCAGCCAAGAGGGATTGTCGTACAATGAGCAGTTCTTC	CASSQEGLSYNEQFF